This TCR beta chain was captured in a study of cytomegalovirus exposure and HLA in healthy donors. PCR employed 60 Vbeta and 13 Jbeta primers. Clones were read by immunoSEQ multiplex PCR, and TCRdb kept only the in-frame ones, dropping some. The table includes over 250,000 clones, more than 80% detected once. This CDR3 has 13 amino acids. V was pared by 7 bases and J by 5 bases, with 14 bases between. Germline V gene lookup returns CDR1 MRHNA and CDR2 SNTAGT. This chain links TRBV6-4 with TRBJ1-2, with D hard to call. The sequenced sample was PBMCs. This receptor was obtained from a man in his forties in good health and CMV-seropositive. In nucleotides, the CDR3 is TGTGCCAGCAAGGATGGCGGGGTGTATGGCTACACCTTC. Translated, it gives CASKDGGVYGYTF.